This is a list of T cell receptor beta chains from one sample in a study of OX40 agonist ivuxolimab in advanced cancers. The protocol was immunoSEQ multiplex PCR, while the TCRdb copy is restricted to in-frame clones and leaves out a portion. The sample contains 50,000 to 70,000 clones, about 80% of which appear only once. The starting material was CD4+ or CD8+ T cells sorted from blood, obtained in a trial of the OX40 agonist ivuxolimab. These receptors were obtained from an adult with an advanced solid tumor such as melanoma, head and neck, liver or kidney cancer. The CDR3 runs from the conserved cysteine through the conserved F or W. D genes are given only for firm matches. For some rows the clone size is stated as once, few or many, or as a class when expanded; others skip it.

cdr3_length: 14
clone_size: -
v_call: TRBV2
j_call: TRBJ2-7
d_call: TRBD1
cdr3_aa: CASCYGTGPYEQYF
cdr3_nt: TGTGCCAGCTGCTACGGGACAGGGCCCTACGAGCAGTACTTC

cdr3_length: 17
clone_size: -
v_call: TRBV7-9
j_call: TRBJ2-1
d_call: TRBD1
cdr3_aa: CASSSSTGGAFYNEQFF
cdr3_nt: TGTGCCAGCAGCTCCTCTACAGGGGGCGCTTTCTACAATGAGCAGTTCTTC

cdr3_length: 15
clone_size: -
v_call: TRBV18
j_call: TRBJ1-3
d_call: -
cdr3_aa: CASSPPTVSGNTIYF
cdr3_nt: TGTGCCAGCTCACCTCCGACAGTCTCTGGAAACACCATATATTTT

cdr3_length: 13
clone_size: once
v_call: TRBV2
j_call: TRBJ2-7
d_call: TRBD2
cdr3_aa: CASSVAGAREQYF
cdr3_nt: TGTGCCAGCAGTGTAGCGGGGGCTCGAGAGCAGTACTTC

cdr3_length: 13
clone_size: -
v_call: TRBV19
j_call: TRBJ1-2
d_call: -
cdr3_aa: CASSIQGALGYTF
cdr3_nt: TGTGCCAGTAGTATACAAGGGGCCTTAGGCTACACCTTC

cdr3_length: 14
clone_size: -
v_call: TRBV5-1
j_call: TRBJ2-7
d_call: -
cdr3_aa: CASSPGHTSYEQYF
cdr3_nt: TGCGCCAGCAGCCCGGGACATACATCCTACGAGCAGTACTTC

cdr3_length: 13
clone_size: -
v_call: TRBV5-4
j_call: TRBJ2-2
d_call: -
cdr3_aa: CASSLDFTGELFF
cdr3_nt: TGTGCCAGCAGCTTGGACTTCACCGGGGAGCTGTTTTTT

cdr3_length: 22
clone_size: -
v_call: TRBV18
j_call: TRBJ1-6
d_call: -
cdr3_aa: CASSPLHITRDGWSSYNSPLHF
cdr3_nt: TGTGCCAGCTCACCTCTACACATAACCCGGGACGGCTGGAGCTCCTATAATTCACCCCTCCACTTT

cdr3_length: 16
clone_size: -
v_call: TRBV5-1
j_call: TRBJ2-3
d_call: TRBD2
cdr3_aa: CASSLGTSGVADTQYF
cdr3_nt: TGCGCCAGCAGCCTGGGGACTAGCGGGGTCGCAGATACGCAGTATTTT

cdr3_length: 16
clone_size: -
v_call: TRBV19
j_call: TRBJ2-1
d_call: -
cdr3_aa: CASSPRRTRPYNEQFF
cdr3_nt: TGTGCCAGTAGCCCGCGAAGGACACGACCCTACAATGAGCAGTTCTTC

cdr3_length: 20
clone_size: -
v_call: TRBV7-8
j_call: TRBJ1-6
d_call: -
cdr3_aa: CASSLEVLWTRSSYNSPLHF
cdr3_nt: TGTGCCAGCAGCTTAGAAGTCTTGTGGACACGGAGCTCCTATAATTCACCCCTCCACTTT

cdr3_length: 15
clone_size: -
v_call: TRBV5-3
j_call: TRBJ2-1
d_call: TRBD1
cdr3_aa: CARSSPGQTYNEQFF
cdr3_nt: TGTGCCAGAAGCTCGCCGGGACAGACATACAATGAGCAGTTCTTC

cdr3_length: 15
clone_size: -
v_call: TRBV5-6
j_call: TRBJ2-3
d_call: -
cdr3_aa: CASSLAGAGTDTQYF
cdr3_nt: TGTGCCAGCAGCTTGGCGGGGGCTGGCACAGATACGCAGTATTTT

cdr3_length: 15
clone_size: -
v_call: TRBV5-4
j_call: TRBJ1-3
d_call: -
cdr3_aa: CASSLQGYSGNTIYF
cdr3_nt: TGTGCCAGCAGCCTCCAGGGGTATTCTGGAAACACCATATATTTT

cdr3_length: 16
clone_size: once
v_call: TRBV27
j_call: TRBJ2-7
d_call: TRBD2
cdr3_aa: CASRGLAGGLGYEQYF
cdr3_nt: TGTGCCAGCAGGGGACTAGCGGGAGGTCTCGGGTACGAGCAGTACTTC

cdr3_length: 18
clone_size: once
v_call: TRBV4-1
j_call: TRBJ2-3
d_call: TRBD2
cdr3_aa: CASSQWRLRGGRPDTQYF
cdr3_nt: TGCGCCAGCAGCCAATGGCGATTACGGGGGGGCCGGCCAGATACGCAGTATTTT

cdr3_length: 15
clone_size: -
v_call: TRBV27
j_call: TRBJ2-7
d_call: TRBD1
cdr3_aa: CASSVQPGQSYEQYF
cdr3_nt: TGTGCCAGCAGTGTTCAACCGGGACAGAGCTACGAGCAGTACTTC

cdr3_length: 12
clone_size: few
v_call: TRBV29-1
j_call: TRBJ1-1
d_call: -
cdr3_aa: CSVEHRRTEAFF
cdr3_nt: TGCAGCGTGGAACATCGCCGCACTGAAGCTTTCTTT

cdr3_length: 16
clone_size: -
v_call: TRBV21-1
j_call: TRBJ2-7
d_call: -
cdr3_aa: CASSKARGRRSYEQYF
cdr3_nt: TGTGCCAGCAGCAAAGCGAGGGGTCGGCGCTCCTACGAGCAGTACTTC

cdr3_length: 16
clone_size: -
v_call: TRBV9
j_call: TRBJ2-1
d_call: TRBD1
cdr3_aa: CASSPRGQGSYNEQFF
cdr3_nt: TGTGCCAGCAGCCCACGAGGACAGGGCTCCTACAATGAGCAGTTCTTC

cdr3_length: 13
clone_size: -
v_call: TRBV9
j_call: TRBJ2-1
d_call: -
cdr3_aa: CASSHGSYNEQFF
cdr3_nt: TGTGCCAGCAGCCACGGCTCCTACAATGAGCAGTTCTTC

cdr3_length: 14
clone_size: once
v_call: TRBV10-3
j_call: TRBJ2-1
d_call: TRBD2
cdr3_aa: CAIRGTSGSGEQFF
cdr3_nt: TGTGCCATCAGGGGGACTAGCGGGAGCGGTGAGCAGTTCTTC

cdr3_length: 13
clone_size: -
v_call: TRBV27
j_call: TRBJ1-5
d_call: -
cdr3_aa: CASSSRESQPQHF
cdr3_nt: TGTGCCAGCAGTTCACGGGAAAGTCAGCCCCAGCATTTT

cdr3_length: 19
clone_size: -
v_call: TRBV6-1
j_call: TRBJ1-5
d_call: -
cdr3_aa: CASSERVGGGRVSNQPQHF
cdr3_nt: TGTGCCAGCAGTGAGAGGGTAGGAGGAGGGAGGGTCAGCAATCAGCCCCAGCATTTT

cdr3_length: 17
clone_size: -
v_call: TRBV10-3
j_call: TRBJ2-3
d_call: TRBD2
cdr3_aa: CAISDGTSGRATDTQYF
cdr3_nt: TGTGCCATCAGTGACGGGACTAGCGGGAGGGCCACAGATACGCAGTATTTT

cdr3_length: 13
clone_size: -
v_call: TRBV16
j_call: TRBJ1-2
d_call: -
cdr3_aa: CASSQEYPIRYTF
cdr3_nt: TGTGCCAGCAGCCAAGAATACCCTATTCGCTACACCTTC

cdr3_length: 16
clone_size: -
v_call: TRBV29-1
j_call: TRBJ2-7
d_call: TRBD2
cdr3_aa: CSVAGLAYRSSYEQYF
cdr3_nt: TGCAGCGTCGCCGGACTAGCGTATAGGAGCTCCTACGAGCAGTACTTC

cdr3_length: 16
clone_size: few
v_call: TRBV19
j_call: TRBJ2-2
d_call: TRBD1
cdr3_aa: CASSPVTPRGPGELFF
cdr3_nt: TGTGCCAGTAGTCCTGTAACTCCCAGGGGGCCCGGGGAGCTGTTTTTT

cdr3_length: 16
clone_size: once
v_call: TRBV5-6
j_call: TRBJ2-6
d_call: -
cdr3_aa: CASSFFSGSGANVLTF
cdr3_nt: TGTGCCAGCAGCTTTTTCTCCGGGTCCGGGGCCAACGTCCTGACTTTC

cdr3_length: 13
clone_size: -
v_call: TRBV5-1
j_call: TRBJ1-4
d_call: TRBD1
cdr3_aa: CASSSGDRKKLFF
cdr3_nt: TGCGCCAGCAGCTCCGGGGACAGGAAAAAACTGTTTTTT

cdr3_length: 11
clone_size: -
v_call: TRBV6-5
j_call: TRBJ2-7
d_call: -
cdr3_aa: CASSGSYEQYF
cdr3_nt: TGTGCCAGCAGTGGATCGTACGAGCAGTACTTC

cdr3_length: 15
clone_size: -
v_call: TRBV5-6
j_call: TRBJ2-5
d_call: -
cdr3_aa: CASSLAGPRGTTQYF
cdr3_nt: TGTGCCAGCAGCTTGGCCGGGCCCCGGGGGACGACCCAGTACTTC

cdr3_length: 13
clone_size: -
v_call: TRBV7-3
j_call: TRBJ1-2
d_call: TRBD1
cdr3_aa: CASGAGGVFGYTF
cdr3_nt: TGTGCCAGCGGGGCAGGGGGCGTCTTTGGCTACACCTTC

cdr3_length: 14
clone_size: -
v_call: TRBV15
j_call: TRBJ2-7
d_call: -
cdr3_aa: CATSWKKGRYEQYF
cdr3_nt: TGTGCCACCAGCTGGAAAAAGGGGAGATACGAGCAGTACTTC

cdr3_length: 13
clone_size: -
v_call: TRBV7-2
j_call: TRBJ2-7
d_call: TRBD2
cdr3_aa: CASSLGGGNEQYF
cdr3_nt: TGTGCCAGCAGCTTAGGGGGAGGGAACGAGCAGTACTTC

cdr3_length: 15
clone_size: -
v_call: TRBV7-2
j_call: TRBJ1-1
d_call: -
cdr3_aa: CASRTRGIMNTEAFF
cdr3_nt: TGTGCCAGCAGGACTCGGGGCATCATGAACACTGAAGCTTTCTTT

cdr3_length: 17
clone_size: once
v_call: TRBV4-2
j_call: TRBJ2-5
d_call: TRBD2
cdr3_aa: CASSQVESGRARETQYF
cdr3_nt: TGTGCCAGCAGCCAAGTAGAGAGCGGGAGGGCCCGGGAGACCCAGTACTTC

cdr3_length: 17
clone_size: -
v_call: TRBV19
j_call: TRBJ2-6
d_call: TRBD2
cdr3_aa: CASTGAGGLSGANVLTF
cdr3_nt: TGTGCCAGTACTGGTGCGGGGGGCTTATCTGGGGCCAACGTCCTGACTTTC

cdr3_length: 14
clone_size: once
v_call: TRBV10-2
j_call: TRBJ2-7
d_call: -
cdr3_aa: CASRPGMTDYEQYF
cdr3_nt: TGCGCCAGCAGGCCGGGGATGACGGACTACGAGCAGTACTTC

cdr3_length: 11
clone_size: -
v_call: TRBV19
j_call: TRBJ2-3
d_call: -
cdr3_aa: CASKAGDTQYF
cdr3_nt: TGTGCCAGTAAGGCGGGAGATACGCAGTATTTT

cdr3_length: 13
clone_size: -
v_call: TRBV19
j_call: TRBJ1-5
d_call: -
cdr3_aa: CASSIEVFQPQHF
cdr3_nt: TGTGCCAGTAGTATTGAGGTGTTTCAGCCCCAGCATTTT

cdr3_length: 15
clone_size: few
v_call: TRBV11-2
j_call: TRBJ1-2
d_call: -
cdr3_aa: CASSLSGGGSYGYTF
cdr3_nt: TGTGCCAGCAGCTTGAGCGGGGGGGGATCATATGGCTACACCTTC

cdr3_length: 17
clone_size: -
v_call: TRBV14
j_call: TRBJ2-3
d_call: TRBD2
cdr3_aa: CASSQETRRRGVATQYF
cdr3_nt: TGTGCCAGCAGCCAAGAAACCCGCCGGCGGGGGGTGGCTACGCAGTATTTT

cdr3_length: 13
clone_size: few
v_call: TRBV7-9
j_call: TRBJ1-2
d_call: -
cdr3_aa: CASTTSRGAGYTF
cdr3_nt: TGTGCCAGCACTACTAGTCGGGGGGCTGGCTACACCTTC

cdr3_length: 13
clone_size: -
v_call: TRBV28
j_call: TRBJ1-6
d_call: -
cdr3_aa: CASSSGRESPLHF
cdr3_nt: TGTGCCAGCAGTTCCGGTAGGGAGTCACCCCTCCACTTT

cdr3_length: 16
clone_size: -
v_call: TRBV5-6
j_call: TRBJ2-5
d_call: TRBD2
cdr3_aa: CASRDGLAGLQETQYF
cdr3_nt: TGTGCCAGCAGAGACGGACTAGCGGGGCTCCAAGAGACCCAGTACTTC

cdr3_length: 14
clone_size: -
v_call: TRBV6-1
j_call: TRBJ2-7
d_call: TRBD2
cdr3_aa: CASTPREGRYEQYF
cdr3_nt: TGTGCCAGCACACCTCGGGAGGGCCGCTACGAGCAGTACTTC

cdr3_length: 14
clone_size: -
v_call: TRBV7-2
j_call: TRBJ2-1
d_call: -
cdr3_aa: CASSLAGHYNEQFF
cdr3_nt: TGTGCCAGCAGCTTGGCGGGGCACTACAATGAGCAGTTCTTC

cdr3_length: 13
clone_size: -
v_call: TRBV7-3
j_call: TRBJ2-3
d_call: -
cdr3_aa: CASSLMRGDTQYF
cdr3_nt: TGTGCCAGCAGCTTGATGAGGGGAGATACGCAGTATTTT